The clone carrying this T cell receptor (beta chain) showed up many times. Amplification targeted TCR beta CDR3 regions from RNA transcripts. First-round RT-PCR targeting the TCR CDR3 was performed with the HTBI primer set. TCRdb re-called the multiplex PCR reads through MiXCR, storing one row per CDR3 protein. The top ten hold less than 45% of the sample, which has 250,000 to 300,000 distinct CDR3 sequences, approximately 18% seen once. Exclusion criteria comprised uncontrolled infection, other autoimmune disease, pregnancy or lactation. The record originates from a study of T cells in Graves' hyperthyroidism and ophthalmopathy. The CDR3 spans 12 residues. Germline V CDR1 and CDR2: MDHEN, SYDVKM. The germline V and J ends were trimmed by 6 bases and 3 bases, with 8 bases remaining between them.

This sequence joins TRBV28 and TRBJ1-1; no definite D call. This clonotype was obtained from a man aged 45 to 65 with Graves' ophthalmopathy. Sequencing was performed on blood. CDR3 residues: CASSYVHTEAFF. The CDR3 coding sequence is TGTGCCAGCAGCTACGTCCACACTGAAGCTTTCTTT.